A single sample is the source of the 4 T cell receptor beta chains below, sequenced in a study of cytomegalovirus exposure and HLA in healthy donors (dated by TCRdb to about 2017). The library was obtained by the immunoSEQ multiplex PCR assay. A mixture of 60 forward primers for TCR Vbeta segments and 13 reverse primers for TCR Jbeta segments was used in the multiplex PCR. What TCRdb holds here is the immuneACCESS table cut down to in-frame rearrangements. Part of the clones is not present; checked against another copy, under half of the missing clones reflect an unresolved V gene, and the others are unexplained. The table of this sample itemizes 65,000 to 80,000 clones. The ten largest clones take up roughly 8% of the sample. Input material: PBMCs. The receptors here all came from a female donor in good health and CMV-seropositive.

The V and J genes are TRBV30 and TRBJ1-5; no clear D gene. The length of the CDR3 is 15 residues. Germline CDR1 reads GTSNPN; CDR2 reads SVGIG (reference sequence). V was cut by 2 bases and J by 1 base, with 12 bases left in between. Here the CDR3 DNA reads TGTGCCTGGAGTCGCGGCTCTCTGAGCAATCAGCCCCAGCATTTT. The encoded protein is CAWSRGSLSNQPQHF.

The chain joins TRBV29-1 to TRBJ1-1; the D gene is possibly TRBD1 (5 bases). The CDR3 totals 11 residues. V was trimmed by 3 bases and J by 6 bases, leaving 8 bases between them. Germline V gene data show CDR1 as SQVTM and CDR2 as ANQGSEA. The CDR3 DNA sequence: TGCAGCGTTGATAGGGGTGCTGAAGCTTTCTTT. It translates to CSVDRGAEAFF.

Remarks on this clone: The same CDR3 arises from other DNA sequences in this sample as well. The chain couples TRBV19 to TRBJ2-7, with a weak D call TRBD2 (6 bases). Germline V gives CDR1 LNHDA, CDR2 SQIVND (reference sequence). The CDR3 consists of 14 residues. The ends were cut back, 10 bases at V and 3 bases at J, with 19 bases in the middle. CDR3 amino acids: CATTSPLSGYEQYF. CDR3 nucleotide sequence: TGTGCCACCACTAGCCCCCTAAGTGGCTACGAGCAGTACTTC.

The gene calls are TRBV4-3 and TRBJ1-3, with 7 bases identical to TRBD1. The CDR3 length is 15 residues. Germline CDR1 and CDR2: LGHNA and YSLEER. V shed 1 base, J shed 0 bases, and the junction held 0 bases outside the gene matches. The CDR3 region has the DNA TGCGCCAGCAGCCAAGGGACAGGCTCTGGAAACACCATATATTTT. Amino acid sequence: CASSQGTGSGNTIYF.